This TCR beta chain was recorded in a study of CD4 T cells in relation to SARS-CoV-2 and coronaviruses. Study-wide background: Shared crossreactive spike epitopes were mapped to their HLA restriction. Notes on the study in general: Compared with monoreactive clones, crossreactive clones showed significantly weaker SARS-CoV-2 expansion.

Worth noting for this clone: The antigen is not known.

The method was immunoSEQ multiplex PCR; TCRdb's version includes in-frame clones alone and lacks a portion of them. The repertoire holds 58,000 or so clones, with under 95% as singletons. V lost 6 bases and J lost 5, with 14 bases in between. This CDR3 region has 14 residues. From germline, CDR1 is MNHNY and CDR2 SVGAGI (reference sequence). CD4 enrichment then naive enrichment separated naive from memory CD4+ cells. The sequencing input was naive CD4+ T cells from PBMCs. The subset here: naive CD4+ T cells isolated by negative enrichment. This chain uses TRBV6-6 with TRBJ1-5; possibly TRBD1 for D (5 bases). The TCR sequence derives from an adult with COVID-19. This CDR3 reads CASRGSGAHQPQHF. The CDR3, as DNA: TGTGCCAGCAGGGGGTCCGGGGCTCATCAGCCCCAGCATTTT.